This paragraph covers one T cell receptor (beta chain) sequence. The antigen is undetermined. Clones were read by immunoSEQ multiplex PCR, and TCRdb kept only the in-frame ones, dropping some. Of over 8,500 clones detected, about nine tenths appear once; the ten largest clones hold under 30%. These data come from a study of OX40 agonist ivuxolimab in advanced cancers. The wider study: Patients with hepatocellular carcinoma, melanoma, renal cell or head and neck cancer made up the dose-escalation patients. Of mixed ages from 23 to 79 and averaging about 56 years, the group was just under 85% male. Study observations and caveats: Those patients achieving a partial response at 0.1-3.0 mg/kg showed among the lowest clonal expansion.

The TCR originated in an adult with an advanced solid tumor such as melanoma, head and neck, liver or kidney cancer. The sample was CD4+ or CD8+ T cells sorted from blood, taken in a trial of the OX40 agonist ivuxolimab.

CDR3 in DNA: TGTGCCAGCAGCGGCGGGAGCTACGAGCAGTACTTC. This translates into CASSGGSYEQYF. This chain uses TRBV9 with TRBJ2-7, with 7 bases identical to TRBD2. V was pared by 3 bases and J by 3 bases, with 0 bases of the junction left unmatched. Germline V CDR1 and CDR2: SGDLS, YYNGEE. This CDR3 is built from 12 residues. Supplemented by reference TRBV9 and TRBJ2-7, the full variable domain reads DSGVTQTPKHLITATGQRVTLRCSPRSGDLSVYWYQQSLDQGLQFLIQYYNGEERAKGNILERFSAQQFPDLHSELNLSSLELGDSALYFCASSGGSYEQYFGPGTRLTVT.